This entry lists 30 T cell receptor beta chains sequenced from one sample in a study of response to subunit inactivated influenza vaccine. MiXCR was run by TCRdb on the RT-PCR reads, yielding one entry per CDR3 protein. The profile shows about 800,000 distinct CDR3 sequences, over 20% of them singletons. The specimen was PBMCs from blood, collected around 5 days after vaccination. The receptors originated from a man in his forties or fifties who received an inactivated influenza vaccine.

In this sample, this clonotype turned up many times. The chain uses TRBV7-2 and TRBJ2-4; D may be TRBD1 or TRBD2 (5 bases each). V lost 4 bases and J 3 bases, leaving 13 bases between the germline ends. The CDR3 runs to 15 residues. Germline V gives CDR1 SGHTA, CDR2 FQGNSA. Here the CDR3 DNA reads TGTGCCAGCAGCTACGGGACCGGCCTCAAAAACATTCAGTACTTC. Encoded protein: CASSYGTGLKNIQYF.

CDR3 region: CASSSLTLDRGHEQYF. The CDR3 DNA reads as TGTGCCAGCAGCTCCCTTACCCTTGACAGGGGCCACGAGCAGTACTTC. V is TRBV11-2 and J is TRBJ2-7; 8 bases fit TRBD1. The CDR3 is 16 residues long. The V gene's germline CDR1 is SGHAT and CDR2 FQNNGV. Losses at the gene ends were 4 bases for V and 5 bases for J; bases not matched to a gene: 13.

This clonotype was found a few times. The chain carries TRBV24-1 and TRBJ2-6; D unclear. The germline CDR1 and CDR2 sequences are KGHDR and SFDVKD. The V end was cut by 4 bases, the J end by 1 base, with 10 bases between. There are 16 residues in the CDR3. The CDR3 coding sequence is TGTGCCACCAGTGAGGCGACACGTTCTGGGGCCAACGTCCTGACTTTC. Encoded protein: CATSEATRSGANVLTF.

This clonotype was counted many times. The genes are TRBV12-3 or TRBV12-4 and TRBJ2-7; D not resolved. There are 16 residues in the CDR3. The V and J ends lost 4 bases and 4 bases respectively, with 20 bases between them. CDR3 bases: TGTGCCAGCAGTTCAGACGCCGGGCCCCTCTGGTACGAGCAGTACTTC. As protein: CASSSDAGPLWYEQYF.

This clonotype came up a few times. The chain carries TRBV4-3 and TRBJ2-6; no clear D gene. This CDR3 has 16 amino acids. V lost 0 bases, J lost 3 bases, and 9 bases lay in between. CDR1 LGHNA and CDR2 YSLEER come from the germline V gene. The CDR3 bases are TGCGCCAGCAGCCAAGACGCTTCGGGTGGGGCCAACGTCCTGACTTTC. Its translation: CASSQDASGGANVLTF.

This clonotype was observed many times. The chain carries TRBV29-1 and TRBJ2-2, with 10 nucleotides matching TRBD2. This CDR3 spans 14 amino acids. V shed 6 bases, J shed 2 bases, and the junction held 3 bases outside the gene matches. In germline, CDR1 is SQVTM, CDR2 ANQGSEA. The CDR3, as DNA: TGCAGCGTAGGACTAGCGGCTAACACCGGGGAGCTGTTTTTT. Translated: CSVGLAANTGELFF.

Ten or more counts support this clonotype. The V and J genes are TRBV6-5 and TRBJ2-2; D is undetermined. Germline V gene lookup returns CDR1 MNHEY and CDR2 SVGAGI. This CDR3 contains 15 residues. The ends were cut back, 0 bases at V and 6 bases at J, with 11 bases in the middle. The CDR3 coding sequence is TGTGCCAGCAGTTACTCGCGGTGGAAGGCCGGGGAGCTGTTTTTT. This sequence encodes CASSYSRWKAGELFF.

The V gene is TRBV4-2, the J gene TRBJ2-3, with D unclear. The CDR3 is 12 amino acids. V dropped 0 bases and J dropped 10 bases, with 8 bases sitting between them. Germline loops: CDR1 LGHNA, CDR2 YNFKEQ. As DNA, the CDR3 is TGTGCCAGCAGCCAAGATAGGACGGCGCAGTATTTT. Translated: CASSQDRTAQYF.

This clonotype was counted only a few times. The CDR3 sequence: CASRPFDNYGYTF. The CDR3 bases are TGTGCCAGCAGACCCTTCGATAACTATGGCTACACCTTC. The chain joins TRBV2 to TRBJ1-2; D gene uncertain. Germline loops: CDR1 SNHLY, CDR2 FYNNEI. The CDR3 runs 13 residues. The V and J ends lost 6 bases and 1 base respectively, with 9 bases between them.

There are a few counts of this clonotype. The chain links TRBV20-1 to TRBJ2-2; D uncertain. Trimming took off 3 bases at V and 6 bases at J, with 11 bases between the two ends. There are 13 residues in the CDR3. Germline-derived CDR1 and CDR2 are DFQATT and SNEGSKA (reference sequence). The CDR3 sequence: CSARSGLAGELFF. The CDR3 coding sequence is TGCAGTGCTAGGAGTGGATTGGCCGGGGAGCTGTTTTTT.

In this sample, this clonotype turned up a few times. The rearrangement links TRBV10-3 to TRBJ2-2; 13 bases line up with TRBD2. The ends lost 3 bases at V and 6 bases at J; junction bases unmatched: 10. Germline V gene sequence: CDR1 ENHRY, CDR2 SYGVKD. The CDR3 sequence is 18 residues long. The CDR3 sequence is CAISERTSGGRIAGELFF. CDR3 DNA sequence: TGTGCCATCAGTGAAAGGACTAGCGGGGGCCGGATCGCCGGGGAGCTGTTTTTT.

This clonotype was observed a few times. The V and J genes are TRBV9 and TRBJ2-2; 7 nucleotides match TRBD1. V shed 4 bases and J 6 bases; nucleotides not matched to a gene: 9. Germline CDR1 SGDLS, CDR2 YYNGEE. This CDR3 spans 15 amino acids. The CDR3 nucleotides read TGTGCCAGCAGCCCGCGACAGGGCATTGCCGGGGAGCTGTTTTTT. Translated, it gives CASSPRQGIAGELFF.

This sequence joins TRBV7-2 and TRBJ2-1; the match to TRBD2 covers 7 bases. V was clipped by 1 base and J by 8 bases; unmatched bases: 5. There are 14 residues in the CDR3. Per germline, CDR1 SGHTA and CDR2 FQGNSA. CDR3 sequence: CASSLVGAGYEQFF. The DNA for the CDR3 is TGTGCCAGCAGCTTAGTCGGAGCGGGATATGAGCAGTTCTTC.

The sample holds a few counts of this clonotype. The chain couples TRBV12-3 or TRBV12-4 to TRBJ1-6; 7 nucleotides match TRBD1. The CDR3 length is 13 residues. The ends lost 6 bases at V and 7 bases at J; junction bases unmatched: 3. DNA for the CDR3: TGTGCCAGCAGGACAGGGCAGAATTCACCCCTCCACTTT. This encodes CASRTGQNSPLHF.

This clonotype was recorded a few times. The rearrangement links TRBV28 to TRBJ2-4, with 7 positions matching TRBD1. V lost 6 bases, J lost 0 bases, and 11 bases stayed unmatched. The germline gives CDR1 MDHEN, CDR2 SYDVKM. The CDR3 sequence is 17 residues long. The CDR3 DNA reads TGTGCCAGCAGCCCCCAAGACAGGGTCCTAGCCAAAAACATTCAGTACTTC. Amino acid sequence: CASSPQDRVLAKNIQYF. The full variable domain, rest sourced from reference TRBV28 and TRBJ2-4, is DVKVTQSSRYLVKRTGEKVFLECVQDMDHENMFWYRQDPGLGLRLIYFSYDVKMKEKGDIPEGYSVSREKKERFSLILESASTNQTSMYLCASSPQDRVLAKNIQYFGAGTRLSVL.

The CDR3 bases are TGTGCCAGCAGTCCCAATCCGGGACAATCCAGCTATGGCTACACCTTC. Translating gives CASSPNPGQSSYGYTF. The chain carries TRBV12-3 or TRBV12-4 and TRBJ1-2; possibly TRBD1 for D (6 bases). This CDR3 spans 16 amino acids. The V and J ends lost 5 bases and 4 bases respectively, with 20 bases between them.

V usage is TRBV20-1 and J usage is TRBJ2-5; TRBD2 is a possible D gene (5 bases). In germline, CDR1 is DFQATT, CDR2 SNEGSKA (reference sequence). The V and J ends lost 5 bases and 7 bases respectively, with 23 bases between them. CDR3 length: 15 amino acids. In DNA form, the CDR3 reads TGCAGTGCTCCGTCTGAGGGAGTGGCCCTCGGGACCCAGTACTTC. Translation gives CSAPSEGVALGTQYF.

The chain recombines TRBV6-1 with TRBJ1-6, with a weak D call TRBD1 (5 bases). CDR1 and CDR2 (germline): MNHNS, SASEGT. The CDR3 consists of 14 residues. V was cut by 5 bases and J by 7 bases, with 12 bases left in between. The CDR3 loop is CASSSRDGNSPLHF. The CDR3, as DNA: TGTGCCAGCAGTAGCCGGGACGGCAATTCACCCCTCCACTTT.

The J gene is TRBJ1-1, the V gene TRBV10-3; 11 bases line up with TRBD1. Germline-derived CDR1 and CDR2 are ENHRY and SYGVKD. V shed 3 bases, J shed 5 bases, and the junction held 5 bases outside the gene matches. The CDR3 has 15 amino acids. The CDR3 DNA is TGTGCCATCAGTGATGGGACAGGGGGAAAAACTGAAGCTTTCTTT. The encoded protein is CAISDGTGGKTEAFF.

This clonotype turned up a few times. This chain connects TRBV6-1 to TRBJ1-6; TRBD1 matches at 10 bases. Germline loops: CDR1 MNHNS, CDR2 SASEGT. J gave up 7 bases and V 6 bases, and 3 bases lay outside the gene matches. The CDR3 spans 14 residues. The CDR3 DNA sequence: TGTGCCAGCAGGGACAGGGGGGAAAATTCACCCCTCCACTTT. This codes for CASRDRGENSPLHF.

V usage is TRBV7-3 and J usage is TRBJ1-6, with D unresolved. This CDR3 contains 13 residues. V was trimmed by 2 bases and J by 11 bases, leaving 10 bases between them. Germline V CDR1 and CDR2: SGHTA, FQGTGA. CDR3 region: CASSLFQRTPLHF. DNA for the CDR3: TGTGCCAGCAGCTTATTCCAACGGACACCCCTCCACTTT.

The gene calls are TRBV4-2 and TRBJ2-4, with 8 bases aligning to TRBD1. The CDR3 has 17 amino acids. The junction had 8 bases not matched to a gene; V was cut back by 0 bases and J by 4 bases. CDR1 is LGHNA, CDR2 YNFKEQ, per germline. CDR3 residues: CASSQDFRTGTKNIQYF. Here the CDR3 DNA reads TGTGCCAGCAGCCAAGACTTTCGGACAGGGACAAAAAACATTCAGTACTTC.

The CDR3 sequence: CASSDRGHETDTQYF. As DNA, the CDR3 is TGTGCCAGCAGTGACAGGGGGCATGAAACAGATACGCAGTATTTT. The chain couples TRBV2 to TRBJ2-3; 8 positions agree with TRBD1. V shed 3 bases and J 3 bases; nucleotides not matched to a gene: 5. The germline V gene encodes CDR1 SNHLY and CDR2 FYNNEI. This CDR3 region has 15 residues.

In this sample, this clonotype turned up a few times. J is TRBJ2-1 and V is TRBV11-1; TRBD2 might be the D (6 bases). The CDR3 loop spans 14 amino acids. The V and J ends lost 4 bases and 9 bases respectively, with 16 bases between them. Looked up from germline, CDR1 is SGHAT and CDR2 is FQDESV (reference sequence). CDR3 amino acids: CASSWAGLGTEQFF. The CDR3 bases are TGTGCCAGCAGCTGGGCGGGGCTAGGAACTGAGCAGTTCTTC.

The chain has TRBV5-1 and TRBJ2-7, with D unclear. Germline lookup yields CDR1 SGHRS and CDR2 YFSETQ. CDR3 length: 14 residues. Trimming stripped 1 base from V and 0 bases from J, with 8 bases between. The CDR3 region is CASSLFSTSYEQYF. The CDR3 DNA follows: TGCGCCAGCAGCTTGTTTTCCACCTCCTACGAGCAGTACTTC. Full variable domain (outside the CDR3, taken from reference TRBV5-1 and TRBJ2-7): KAGVTQTPRYLIKTRGQQVTLSCSPISGHRSVSWYQQTPGQGLQFLFEYFSETQRNKGNFPGRFSGRQFSNSRSEMNVSTLELGDSALYLCASSLFSTSYEQYFGPGTRLTVT.

The CDR3 DNA follows: TGCAATGTTGGAGTATCAAACTTGGTTCTCAACGAGCAGTACTTC. This sequence encodes CNVGVSNLVLNEQYF. The rearrangement links TRBV20-1 to TRBJ2-7, with D uncertain. Germline-derived CDR1 and CDR2 are DFQATT and SNEGSKA (reference sequence). This CDR3 spans 15 amino acids.

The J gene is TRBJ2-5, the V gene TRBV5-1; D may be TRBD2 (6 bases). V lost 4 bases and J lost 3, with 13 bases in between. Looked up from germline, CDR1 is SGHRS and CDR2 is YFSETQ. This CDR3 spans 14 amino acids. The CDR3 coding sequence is TGCGCCAGCAGCGCGCGGACGGGGGAAGAGACCCAGTACTTC. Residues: CASSARTGEETQYF.

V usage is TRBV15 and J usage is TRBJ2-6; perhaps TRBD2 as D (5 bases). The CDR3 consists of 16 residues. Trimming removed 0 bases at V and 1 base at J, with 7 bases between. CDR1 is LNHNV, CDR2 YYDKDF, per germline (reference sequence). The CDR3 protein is CATSRDRGSGANVLTF. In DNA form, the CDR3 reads TGTGCCACCAGCAGAGATCGCGGGTCTGGGGCCAACGTCCTGACTTTC.

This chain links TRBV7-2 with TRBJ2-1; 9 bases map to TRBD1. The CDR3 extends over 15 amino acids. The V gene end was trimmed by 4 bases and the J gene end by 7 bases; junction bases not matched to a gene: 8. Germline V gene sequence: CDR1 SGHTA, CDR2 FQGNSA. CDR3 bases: TGTGCCAGCAGCTACATCGGGACAGGGCTAAATGAGCAGTTCTTC. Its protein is CASSYIGTGLNEQFF.

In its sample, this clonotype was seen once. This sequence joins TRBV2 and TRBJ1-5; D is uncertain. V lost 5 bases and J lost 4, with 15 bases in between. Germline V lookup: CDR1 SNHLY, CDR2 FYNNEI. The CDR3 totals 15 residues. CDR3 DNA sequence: TGTGCCAGCAGTCCGGACTTCTCGAGGAATCAGCCCCAGCATTTT. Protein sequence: CASSPDFSRNQPQHF. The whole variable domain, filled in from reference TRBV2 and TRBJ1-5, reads EPEVTQTPSHQVTQMGQEVILRCVPISNHLYFYWYRQILGQKVEFLVSFYNNEISEKSEIFDDQFSVERPDGSNFTLKIRSTKLEDSAMYFCASSPDFSRNQPQHFGDGTRLSIL.